Below, 13 T cell receptor beta chains from the same sample are listed, as sequenced in a study of cytomegalovirus exposure and HLA in healthy donors. Vbeta (60) and Jbeta (13) primers were used in the PCR. The repertoire was sequenced with immunoSEQ multiplex PCR; TCRdb's copy has only in-frame clones and lacks some. The sample lists 55,000 to 75,000 clones; just under 75% were seen once. The sample consisted of PBMCs. These receptors all come from a man aged 25 to 40 in good health and CMV-seropositive.

This clone was counted once. The CDR3 coding sequence is TGTGCCAGCAGCAGCTCGCGTAGCACAGATACGCAGTATTTT. Translated: CASSSSRSTDTQYF. The chain links TRBV7-3 to TRBJ2-3; no reliable D call. Germline assignment: CDR1 SGHTA and CDR2 FQGTGA. The germline V and J ends were trimmed by 5 bases and 0 bases, with 9 bases remaining between them. This CDR3 is built from 14 residues.

The rearrangement links TRBV5-6 to TRBJ1-3; D possibly corresponds to TRBD1 (5 bases). Germline CDR1 reads SGHDT; CDR2 reads YYEEEE. The ends were cut back, 3 bases at V and 1 base at J, with 8 bases in the middle. There are 14 residues in the CDR3. In DNA, the CDR3 is TGTGCCAGCAGCTGGGGCCGATCTGGAAACACCATATATTTT. Amino acids: CASSWGRSGNTIYF.

This clone has only a few counts. The V call is TRBV5-1, the J call TRBJ2-2; D gene uncertain. This CDR3 region has 13 residues. V shed 0 bases and J shed 4 bases, with 4 bases lying between them. Per germline, CDR1 SGHRS and CDR2 YFSETQ. CDR3 region: CASSLDSTGELFF. The DNA for the CDR3 is TGCGCCAGCAGCTTGGATAGCACCGGGGAGCTGTTTTTT.

V and J are TRBV9 and TRBJ2-3; weak D call: TRBD2 (7 bases). Trimming left V 0 bases short and J 4 bases short, with 15 bases between. The CDR3 runs to 16 residues. The germline gives CDR1 SGDLS, CDR2 YYNGEE. CDR3 coding DNA: TGTGCCAGCAGCGTAGGGGTGGGGGGGCTCGCAGATACGCAGTATTTT. It encodes CASSVGVGGLADTQYF.

The chain uses TRBV6-5 and TRBJ1-2; D might be TRBD1 (5 bases). Germline CDR1 and CDR2: MNHEY and SVGAGI. V lost 6 bases and J lost 4, with 18 bases in between. There are 15 residues in the CDR3. CDR3 bases: TGTGCCAGCAGGCGTACTAGGAGGGACTTCTATGGCTACACCTTC. Amino acid sequence: CASRRTRRDFYGYTF.

The chain uses TRBV5-6 and TRBJ2-1, with TRBD1 identical over 10 bases. The CDR3 covers 15 residues. Germline CDR1 and CDR2: SGHDT and YYEEEE. The junction had 6 bases not matched to a gene; V was cut back by 4 bases and J by 5 bases. CDR3 sequence reads: CASSKDRGLDNEQFF. The DNA of the CDR3 is TGTGCCAGCAGCAAAGACAGGGGGCTCGACAATGAGCAGTTCTTC.

This sequence joins TRBV28 and TRBJ1-2; D is perhaps TRBD1 (6 bases). From germline, CDR1 is MDHEN and CDR2 SYDVKM. The CDR3 totals 12 residues. V lost 5 bases, J lost 11 bases, and 15 bases lay in between. The CDR3: CASSNGTCRYTF. CDR3 nucleotides: TGTGCCAGCAGTAACGGGACATGTCGATACACCTTC.

This clone was recorded a few times. This sequence joins TRBV4-3 and TRBJ2-6; D is ambiguous. CDR1 and CDR2 (germline): LGHNA, YSLEER. This CDR3 is 10 amino acids long. Trimming shortened V by 7 bases and J by 12 bases, and 7 bases separated the two germline ends. CDR3 residues: CASTPSVLTF. The DNA of the CDR3 is TGCGCCAGCACCCCCAGCGTCCTGACTTTC.

V and J are TRBV4-2 and TRBJ2-7; D is unresolved. In germline, CDR1 is LGHNA, CDR2 YNFKEQ. V was trimmed by 1 base and J by 1 base, leaving 14 bases between them. There are 16 residues in the CDR3. In DNA, the CDR3 is TGTGCCAGCAGCCAAGCCCTAGGCGTTCGGTCCTACGAGCAGTACTTC. Residues: CASSQALGVRSYEQYF.

V and J are TRBV7-9 and TRBJ2-5; perhaps TRBD2 as D (5 bases). With the DNA end fitting TRBJ2-7 better, the J assignment may be wrong. The CDR3 consists of 13 residues. Germline V CDR1 and CDR2: SEHNR, FQNEAQ (reference sequence). The CDR3 DNA reads as TGTGCCGTCGGGAAAGCCCCAACGGACGAGCAGTACTTC. Protein sequence: CAVGKAPTDEQYF.

This chain uses TRBV7-9 with TRBJ1-1; 10 nucleotides match TRBD1. This CDR3 has 15 amino acids. The J segment lost 3 bases and the V segment lost 0 bases, leaving 1 base of the junction unmatched. CDR1 SEHNR and CDR2 FQNEAQ come from the germline V gene (reference sequence). The CDR3 is CASSLAGTGDTEAFF. The CDR3 DNA reads as TGTGCCAGCAGCTTAGCCGGGACAGGGGACACTGAAGCTTTCTTT.

The V call is TRBV27, the J call TRBJ2-3; weak D call: TRBD2 (5 bases). Germline V gene data show CDR1 as MNHEY and CDR2 as SMNVEV (reference sequence). Trimming left V 5 bases short and J 6 bases short, with 12 bases between. The CDR3 runs to 13 residues. The CDR3 is CASSTGGRDTQYF. The CDR3 bases are TGTGCCAGCAGTACCGGCGGGCGTGATACGCAGTATTTT.

This chain joins TRBV7-2 and TRBJ2-7; D remains unclear. The CDR3 is made up of 14 amino acids. CDR1 and CDR2 from the germline V gene are SGHTA and FQGNSA. The V end was cut by 2 bases, the J end by 5 bases, with 13 bases between. This CDR3 is CASSLRSSTHEQYF. The CDR3 DNA reads as TGTGCCAGCAGCTTAAGGTCTAGTACACACGAGCAGTACTTC.